The 25 T cell receptor beta chains below come from one sample, sequenced in a study of CD8 T cells in ankylosing spondylitis. Findings and limits, study-wide: Characteristic of ankylosing spondylitis blood, it appeared, was a TCR beta motif comprising several highly homologous variants.

Their antigens remain unidentified. TCRdb used MiXCR to reprocess the 5' RACE reads, holding one entry per CDR3 protein. The top ten hold under 20% of the sample, which has roughly 700,000 distinct CDR3 sequences, around 20% seen once. Sequenced sample: blood, either unsorted or a sorted T cell fraction (not recorded which). The receptors shown here come from a male donor with ankylosing spondylitis.

This chain uses TRBV6-2 or TRBV6-3 with TRBJ2-1; D remains ambiguous. The CDR3 extends over 12 amino acids. V lost 7 bases and J 6 bases, leaving 10 bases between the germline ends. Germline V lookup: CDR1 MNHEY, CDR2 SVGEGT. The CDR3 DNA is TGTGCCAGCAAGGAGCTTTTCAATGAGCAGTTCTTC. The encoded protein is CASKELFNEQFF.

This rearrangement joins TRBV28 to TRBJ2-7; the D gene is possibly TRBD1 (5 bases). Germline values: CDR1 MDHEN, CDR2 SYDVKM. Between the trimmed V and J ends, which lost 2 bases and 2 bases, there was a span of 10 bases. The CDR3 is 14 amino acids. The CDR3 region has the DNA TGTGCCAGCAGTTTACCCACAGGTCCCTACGAGCAGTACTTC. Translating gives CASSLPTGPYEQYF.

The chain joins TRBV20-1 to TRBJ2-7; D is unclear. This CDR3 contains 12 residues. Germline CDR1 is DFQATT and CDR2 is SNEGSKA (reference sequence). V lost 7 bases and J lost 6, with 16 bases in between. For the CDR3, the DNA is TGCAGTGTCCGCACCGGCAGCCCCGAGCAGTACTTC. Its translation: CSVRTGSPEQYF.

The chain joins TRBV7-2 to TRBJ1-2; D not resolved. Germline lookup yields CDR1 SGHTA and CDR2 FQGNSA. Trimming stripped 4 bases from V and 8 bases from J, with 14 bases between. The CDR3 consists of 13 residues. The CDR3 loop is CASSSARTGGYTF. The CDR3 bases are TGTGCCAGCAGCTCCGCCCGGACGGGGGGCTACACCTTC.

The CDR3 spells CASSYSPGDGQPQHF. CDR3 in DNA: TGTGCCAGCAGTTACTCACCAGGAGACGGTCAGCCCCAGCATTTT. The gene calls are TRBV6-5 and TRBJ1-5; D is unresolved. Per germline, CDR1 MNHEY and CDR2 SVGAGI. This CDR3 contains 15 residues. V was cut by 0 bases and J by 6 bases, with 12 bases left in between.

The genes are TRBV20-1 and TRBJ2-7, with D possibly TRBD1 on 6 matching bases. Trimming pared 6 bases from V and 2 bases from J, leaving 14 bases between. There are 13 residues in the CDR3. Germline lookup yields CDR1 DFQATT and CDR2 SNEGSKA (reference sequence). CDR3 coding DNA: TGCAGTGCCAACAAACAGGGAACCTACGAGCAGTACTTC. Translating it yields CSANKQGTYEQYF.

The V call is TRBV12-3 or TRBV12-4, the J call TRBJ1-2; D may be TRBD1 (5 bases). The CDR3 covers 17 residues. V was clipped by 3 bases and J by 3 bases, with 20 bases between them. This CDR3 reads CASSFQGRRPQDYGYTF. CDR3 bases: TGTGCCAGCAGTTTCCAGGGACGGAGGCCCCAGGACTATGGCTACACCTTC.

There are a few counts of this clonotype. The chain combines TRBV4-1 with TRBJ1-2; D gene uncertain. There are 14 residues in the CDR3. Trimming left V 0 bases short and J 8 bases short, with 13 bases between. Germline values: CDR1 MGHRA, CDR2 YSYEKL. CDR3 coding DNA: TGCGCCAGCAGCCAAGAGGCCGGAGTCACCGGCTACACCTTC. It is translated as CASSQEAGVTGYTF.

Ten or more counts support this clonotype. The rearrangement uses TRBV27 and TRBJ2-1; the match to TRBD2 covers 9 bases. This CDR3 is built from 15 residues. J was trimmed by 1 base and V by 5 bases; bases with no gene match: 3. Germline CDR1 MNHEY, CDR2 SMNVEV (reference sequence). CDR3 nucleotides: TGTGCCAGCAGTATTCTAGCGGGATCCTACAATGAGCAGTTCTTC. This gives the protein CASSILAGSYNEQFF.

The rearrangement joins TRBV4-3 to TRBJ2-3, with 7 nucleotides matching TRBD1. The CDR3 runs to 17 residues. Germline CDR1 is LGHNA and CDR2 is YSLEER. Losses at the gene ends were 0 bases for V and 2 bases for J; bases not matched to a gene: 8. The CDR3 sequence is CASSQDPTGVTTDTQYF. The CDR3 DNA is TGCGCCAGCAGCCAAGATCCAACAGGGGTGACCACAGATACGCAGTATTTT.

In its sample, this clonotype was seen a few times. V gene TRBV11-2 combines with J gene TRBJ1-3, with TRBD1 as a possible D gene (5 bases). Trimming took 2 bases from V and 0 from J, leaving 14 bases between them. The CDR3 runs to 17 residues. The germline gives CDR1 SGHAT, CDR2 FQNNGV. The CDR3 DNA sequence: TGTGCCAGCAGCTTATTGGTCGGGGGACTCTCTGGAAACACCATATATTTT. Amino acids: CASSLLVGGLSGNTIYF.

This clonotype occurred a few times. The chain uses TRBV12-3 or TRBV12-4 and TRBJ1-4; the D gene is possibly TRBD1 (5 bases). Trimming took off 5 bases at V and 7 bases at J, with 14 bases between the two ends. The CDR3 is made up of 14 amino acids. The CDR3 nucleotides are TGTGCCAGCAGTCTTATTCCGGGACCTGAAAAACTGTTTTTT. Amino acids: CASSLIPGPEKLFF.

This rearrangement joins TRBV20-1 to TRBJ1-1; 8 bases fit TRBD1. The CDR3 runs to 16 residues. CDR1 and CDR2 (germline): DFQATT, SNEGSKA (reference sequence). The V gene end was trimmed by 1 base and the J gene end by 5 bases; junction bases not matched to a gene: 12. For the CDR3, the DNA is TGCAGTGCTAGAGGGGCCGGACAGGGTGAGAGGACTGAAGCTTTCTTT. Translated: CSARGAGQGERTEAFF.

This chain joins TRBV20-1 and TRBJ2-1; possibly TRBD1 or TRBD2 for D (5 bases each). Trimming removed 0 bases at V and 3 bases at J, with 12 bases between. CDR1 is DFQATT and CDR2 is SNEGSKA in the germline V gene (reference sequence). The CDR3 covers 15 residues. As DNA, the CDR3 is TGCAGTGCTAGAGATAAGGGACGTAACTACAATGAGCAGTTCTTC. Its translation is CSARDKGRNYNEQFF.

This clonotype was recorded many times. V gene TRBV6-1 combines with J gene TRBJ1-1, with D perhaps matching TRBD1 (5 bases). CDR3 size: 13 residues. V lost 1 base, J lost 6 bases, and 9 bases lay in between. Germline CDR1 is MNHNS and CDR2 is SASEGT. As DNA, the CDR3 is TGTGCCAGCAGTGAAGGGGAGACAGCTGAAGCTTTCTTT. It is translated as CASSEGETAEAFF.

This chain links TRBV20-1 with TRBJ2-2; 13 bases map to TRBD2. With 1 base clipped from V and 9 bases from J, the junction kept 5 bases outside the gene matches. This CDR3 is 15 amino acids long. From germline, CDR1 is DFQATT and CDR2 SNEGSKA (reference sequence). CDR3 protein: CSARGLAGGAWELFF. CDR3 DNA: TGCAGTGCTAGAGGACTAGCGGGAGGTGCGTGGGAGCTGTTTTTT.

The chain employs TRBV4-1 and TRBJ1-4; unclear D gene. CDR3 size: 15 residues. Germline CDR1 is MGHRA and CDR2 is YSYEKL. Trimming pared 0 bases from V and 5 bases from J, leaving 10 bases between. CDR3 sequence: CASSQDRRSNEKLFF. The CDR3 DNA is TGCGCCAGCAGCCAAGATCGGCGGTCAAATGAAAAACTGTTTTTT.

The chain uses TRBV7-8 and TRBJ2-1, with 9 bases aligning to TRBD2. The CDR3 is 15 residues long. V lost 3 bases to trimming and J lost 6 bases; unmatched junction nucleotides: 6. Germline V gene sequence: CDR1 SGHVS, CDR2 FQNEAQ. The CDR3 DNA is TGTGCCAGCAGCTTTGGAGCGGGAGGTCTCAATGAGCAGTTCTTC. Translating gives CASSFGAGGLNEQFF.

The sample holds many counts of this clonotype. The J gene is TRBJ2-7, the V gene TRBV2; D remains ambiguous. Germline V gene data show CDR1 as SNHLY and CDR2 as FYNNEI. V was pared by 0 bases and J by 9 bases, with 21 bases between. The CDR3 runs 16 residues. The CDR3 bases are TGTGCCAGCAGTGAAGCGCGTAACACCCTCGCTCATATGCAGTACTTC. Translation gives CASSEARNTLAHMQYF. The complete variable domain, with remaining parts taken from reference TRBV2 and TRBJ2-7, reads EPEVTQTPSHQVTQMGQEVILRCVPISNHLYFYWYRQILGQKVEFLVSFYNNEISEKSEIFDDQFSVERPDGSNFTLKIRSTKLEDSAMYFCASSEARNTLAHMQYFGPGTRLTVT.

The chain combines TRBV7-9 with TRBJ2-1; D gene ambiguous. The CDR3 sequence is 14 residues long. CDR1 SEHNR and CDR2 FQNEAQ come from the germline V gene (reference sequence). V was pared by 3 bases and J by 7 bases, with 13 bases between. The CDR3 DNA sequence: TGTGCCAGCAGCTTGATCACCTACGGGAATGAGCAGTTCTTC. As protein: CASSLITYGNEQFF.

The chain combines TRBV4-1 with TRBJ2-5; D perhaps matches TRBD2 (6 bases). CDR1 and CDR2 from the germline V gene are MGHRA and YSYEKL. This CDR3 is 16 amino acids long. Trimming removed 2 bases from V and 1 base from J, with 14 bases in between. The CDR3 DNA is TGCGCCAGCAGCCAAAGAGGCGGGGACCCCCAAGAGACCCAGTACTTC. Translating it yields CASSQRGGDPQETQYF.

The chain recombines TRBV5-1 with TRBJ2-5, with 7 bases that match TRBD1. Unmatched junction bases numbered 5, after V lost 5 bases and J lost 1 base. The CDR3 sequence is 14 residues long. Germline V gene sequence: CDR1 SGHRS, CDR2 YFSETQ. CDR3 sequence: CASRTGQIQETQYF. The DNA for the CDR3 is TGCGCCAGCAGAACGGGACAGATCCAAGAGACCCAGTACTTC.

V and J are TRBV4-1 and TRBJ1-2; a weak D match, TRBD1 (5 bases). V was shortened by 4 bases and J by 4 bases, with 16 bases between the two germline ends. Germline-derived CDR1 and CDR2 are MGHRA and YSYEKL. The CDR3 loop spans 15 amino acids. The CDR3 loop is CASSPTSGDPYGYTF. CDR3 in DNA: TGCGCCAGCAGCCCCACCTCCGGGGACCCCTATGGCTACACCTTC.

The chain combines TRBV10-3 with TRBJ1-1, with a weak D call TRBD1 (5 bases). CDR3 size: 16 residues. In germline, CDR1 is ENHRY, CDR2 SYGVKD. V dropped 0 bases and J dropped 5 bases, with 16 bases sitting between them. Here the CDR3 DNA reads TGTGCCATCAGTGAGTCTAGGCGGGGGAGGCGGACTGAAGCTTTCTTT. This sequence encodes CAISESRRGRRTEAFF.

The rearrangement uses TRBV7-3 and TRBJ2-7, with 13 positions matching TRBD2. This CDR3 spans 19 amino acids. Germline V gene sequence: CDR1 SGHTA, CDR2 FQGTGA. J was trimmed by 0 bases and V by 2 bases; bases with no gene match: 10. The CDR3 DNA reads TGTGCCAGCAGCTTATGGGGGACTAGCGGGACCTACCTCTCCTACGAGCAGTACTTC. Amino acids: CASSLWGTSGTYLSYEQYF.